The clone carrying this T cell receptor (beta chain) has only a few counts. TCRdb called the RT-PCR reads again in MiXCR, with one record for every CDR3 protein. The sample holds roughly 710,000 distinct CDR3 sequences, 14% seen once. The CDR3 consists of 14 residues. Germline V gene data show CDR1 as SNHLY and CDR2 as FYNNEI. Losses at the gene ends were 3 bases for V and 6 bases for J; bases not matched to a gene: 5. This sample is part of a study of response to subunit inactivated influenza vaccine. V gene TRBV2 combines with J gene TRBJ1-5, with 7 bases that match TRBD1. This clonotype was sampled from a man aged 50-60 years who received an inactivated influenza vaccine. Sample: PBMCs from blood, taken approximately 15 days before vaccination. The CDR3 is CASSDVTGAQPQHF. DNA for the CDR3: TGTGCCAGCAGTGACGTTACAGGGGCTCAGCCCCAGCATTTT.